The clone carrying this TCR beta chain was seen repeatedly, ten times or more. The data derive from a study of patients and donors after allogeneic stem cell transplantation. TCRdb called the RT-PCR reads again in MiXCR, with one record for every CDR3 protein. The table has 900,000 to 1,000,000 distinct CDR3 sequences, more than 15% seen once; the top ten hold around 6%. CDR1 is KGHDR, CDR2 SFDVKD, per germline. CDR3 size: 14 residues. Germline trimming cut 10 bases from V and 4 bases from J; bases unmatched to any gene: 8. Sequenced: blood, either unsorted or a sorted T cell fraction (not recorded which). This TCR was recovered from a human donor who was either an allogeneic HSCT recipient or a stem cell or donor lymphocyte infusion donor (not recorded which). It is not recorded whose cells these are; they may come from a transplant donor. The chain recombines TRBV24-1 with TRBJ2-2, with 7 bases that match TRBD1. The CDR3 spells CATSGTVITGELFF. The CDR3 bases are TGTGCCACTTCCGGGACAGTTATCACCGGGGAGCTGTTTTTT.